This passage covers 22 T cell receptor beta chains from one sample sequenced in a study of T-cell reconstitution after alpha-beta-depleted transplantation in children. Unique molecular identifiers were built into the TCRbeta library. TCRdb recomputed calls from the PCR reads with MiXCR, one row per CDR3 protein. The table shows about 980,000 distinct CDR3 sequences, with about 29% occurring only once. Sequences were derived from PBMCs, mostly from graft donor cells, sampled 360 days after TCRalphabeta/CD19-depleted stem cell transplant. These receptor sequences come from a boy less than two years old who had a stem cell transplant for SCID, so the T cells may come from the graft donor.

There are a few counts of this clonotype. The chain carries TRBV4-1 and TRBJ2-2, with unresolved D. The V end lost 0 bases, the J end lost 2 bases, and 4 bases lay between the germline ends. CDR1 and CDR2 (germline): MGHRA, YSYEKL. The CDR3 length is 14 residues. The CDR3 protein is CASSQDINTGELFF. Written as DNA, the CDR3 is TGCGCCAGCAGCCAAGATATCAACACCGGGGAGCTGTTTTTT.

The chain couples TRBV5-1 to TRBJ2-2; D possibly uses TRBD1 or TRBD2 (5 bases each). The CDR3 consists of 16 residues. Germline loops: CDR1 SGHRS, CDR2 YFSETQ. Trimming pared 0 bases from V and 6 bases from J, leaving 15 bases between. CDR3 nucleotides: TGCGCCAGCAGCTTGGACTCCACCATGGGGGCCGGGGAGCTGTTTTTT. Translation: CASSLDSTMGAGELFF.

The chain links TRBV7-2 to TRBJ2-2, with D perhaps given as TRBD1 or TRBD2 (7 bases each). The CDR3 spans 15 residues. Germline CDR1 reads SGHTA; CDR2 reads FQGNSA. V was shortened by 3 bases and J by 3 bases, with 11 bases between the two germline ends. CDR3 loop: CASSLGGGYTGELFF. The CDR3 DNA follows: TGTGCCAGCAGCTTGGGAGGGGGCTACACCGGGGAGCTGTTTTTT.

This clonotype has just a few counts. The chain carries TRBV4-2 and TRBJ2-3; D is perhaps TRBD1 (6 bases). V lost 0 bases and J 2 bases, leaving 12 bases between the germline ends. The CDR3 consists of 16 residues. The germline CDR1 and CDR2 sequences are LGHNA and YNFKEQ. CDR3 protein: CASSQDGDTFTDTQYF. As DNA, the CDR3 is TGTGCCAGCAGCCAAGATGGGGACACCTTCACAGATACGCAGTATTTT.

The V call is TRBV12-3 or TRBV12-4, the J call TRBJ1-1; D uncertain. The CDR3 totals 14 residues. V lost 6 bases and J 1 base, leaving 12 bases between the germline ends. Here the CDR3 DNA reads TGTGCCAGCAGAAGCCCTTGGGGGAACACTGAAGCTTTCTTT. Translation: CASRSPWGNTEAFF.

This chain uses TRBV18 with TRBJ2-1; 7 nucleotides line up with TRBD2. Looked up from germline, CDR1 is KGHSH and CDR2 is LQKENI. After removal of 6 bases from V and 9 bases from J, the junction contained 2 bases not matched to a gene. CDR3 length: 11 residues. The CDR3 is CASSREAEQFF. In nucleotides, the CDR3 is TGTGCCAGCTCTCGGGAGGCTGAGCAGTTCTTC.

The chain carries TRBV5-1 and TRBJ2-2; 9 bases line up with TRBD1. V lost 6 bases and J lost 8; bases outside the gene matches: 8. Germline CDR1 and CDR2: SGHRS and YFSETQ. This CDR3 region has 14 residues. The CDR3 loop is CASKIQGAIGELFF. The CDR3 DNA sequence: TGCGCCAGCAAGATACAGGGGGCAATAGGGGAGCTGTTTTTT.

This clonotype was observed a few times. V usage is TRBV20-1 and J usage is TRBJ1-1; D not certain. The CDR3 runs to 13 residues. Germline values: CDR1 DFQATT, CDR2 SNEGSKA (reference sequence). The germline V and J ends were trimmed by 1 base and 0 bases, with 6 bases remaining between them. CDR3 DNA sequence: TGCAGTGCTAGAGGAACTCTGAACACTGAAGCTTTCTTT. Translation gives CSARGTLNTEAFF.

This clonotype was counted only a few times. V and J are TRBV4-2 and TRBJ2-5, with TRBD2 identical over 8 bases. The CDR3 consists of 16 residues. V lost 2 bases, J lost 4 bases, and 9 bases stayed unmatched. Germline CDR1 LGHNA, CDR2 YNFKEQ. The CDR3 sequence is CASSQSIRGGSETQYF. The DNA for the CDR3 is TGTGCCAGCAGCCAATCCATCCGGGGGGGCTCAGAGACCCAGTACTTC.

CDR3 region: CASSPPSTPETQYF. As DNA, the CDR3 is TGTGCCAGCTCACCACCATCTACCCCAGAGACCCAGTACTTC. The chain recombines TRBV18 with TRBJ2-5; unclear D gene. The germline V gene encodes CDR1 KGHSH and CDR2 LQKENI. The CDR3 consists of 14 residues. With 0 bases removed from V and 4 bases from J, the gap between germline ends came to 9 bases.

This clonotype was found once. The chain combines TRBV10-3 with TRBJ2-1; 11 nucleotides line up with TRBD2. The CDR3 contains 12 residues. From germline, CDR1 is ENHRY and CDR2 SYGVKD. The CDR3: CVASGGSNEQFF. The CDR3 DNA follows: TGTGTCGCTAGCGGGGGGTCCAATGAGCAGTTCTTC.

This clonotype came up a few times. The J gene is TRBJ1-2, the V gene TRBV29-1, with D perhaps TRBD1 (5 bases). There are 12 residues in the CDR3. V shed 3 bases and J shed 4 bases, with 9 bases lying between them. Germline loops: CDR1 SQVTM, CDR2 ANQGSEA. This CDR3 is CSVEGGTYGYTF. The DNA of the CDR3 is TGCAGCGTTGAGGGGGGAACCTATGGCTACACCTTC.

The CDR3 region is CASSHGALGTASSTDTQYF. CDR3 sequence (DNA): TGTGCCAGCAGCCACGGAGCCCTTGGGACAGCATCTAGCACAGATACGCAGTATTTT. This chain links TRBV14 with TRBJ2-3; 7 positions match TRBD1. This CDR3 comprises 19 residues. Looked up from germline, CDR1 is SGHDN and CDR2 is FVKESK. The junction had 15 bases not matched to a gene; V was cut back by 3 bases and J by 0 bases.

The rearrangement uses TRBV30 and TRBJ2-2; no clear D gene. This CDR3 spans 11 amino acids. CDR1 GTSNPN and CDR2 SVGIG come from the germline V gene (reference sequence). V lost 1 base and J 12 bases, leaving 9 bases between the germline ends. The CDR3 DNA reads TGTGCCTGGAGTGATCGGGCCAAGCTGTTTTTT. This sequence encodes CAWSDRAKLFF.

The V and J genes are TRBV10-3 and TRBJ2-5; D gene uncertain. This CDR3 contains 15 residues. Trimming left V 6 bases short and J 0 bases short, with 14 bases between. Per the germline V gene, CDR1 is ENHRY and CDR2 is SYGVKD. In nucleotides, the CDR3 is TGTGCCATCAGCTGGGGTTATCGGGACCAAGAGACCCAGTACTTC. Translation gives CAISWGYRDQETQYF.

V usage is TRBV6-1 and J usage is TRBJ2-1; 8 bases match TRBD1. Germline V gene data show CDR1 as MNHNS and CDR2 as SASEGT. Trimming cost V 6 bases and J 13 bases; bases outside gene matches: 14. The CDR3 loop spans 14 amino acids. The CDR3 DNA sequence: TGTGCCAGCAGCCGGACAGGGACGGTATTTCCTCAGTTCTTC. Its protein product is CASSRTGTVFPQFF.

This clonotype showed up just a few times. The rearrangement links TRBV7-2 to TRBJ1-1; no reliable D call. Germline V gene data show CDR1 as SGHTA and CDR2 as FQGNSA. The CDR3 extends over 16 amino acids. Between the trimmed V and J ends, which lost 5 bases and 0 bases, there was a span of 16 bases. CDR3 protein: CASSPIVSFLNTEAFF. The DNA of the CDR3 is TGTGCCAGCAGCCCTATCGTATCATTTTTGAACACTGAAGCTTTCTTT.

The sample holds a few counts of this clonotype. The CDR3 DNA follows: TGTGCCAGCAGCTCCAAGGGGCTTCTACCGGATACGCAGTATTTT. This codes for CASSSKGLLPDTQYF. The chain recombines TRBV7-9 with TRBJ2-3; a weak D match, TRBD1 (5 bases). Trimming cost V 4 bases and J 6 bases, with 17 bases left between them. The CDR3 is 15 residues long. Germline loops: CDR1 SEHNR, CDR2 FQNEAQ (reference sequence).

In its sample, this clonotype was seen a few times. This chain uses TRBV10-3 with TRBJ2-7, with D possibly matching TRBD2 (6 bases). This CDR3 contains 14 residues. Germline CDR1 ENHRY, CDR2 SYGVKD. V gave up 6 bases and J gave up 0 bases, with 12 bases separating them. The CDR3 DNA sequence: TGTGCCATCAGGCGGGACTCGTCCTCCTACGAGCAGTACTTC. Residues: CAIRRDSSSYEQYF.

This clonotype was seen only a few times. This chain links TRBV3-1 with TRBJ1-2; D is ambiguous. Germline V CDR1 and CDR2: LGHDT, YNNKEL (reference sequence). V was shortened by 7 bases and J by 3 bases, with 9 bases between the two germline ends. The CDR3 has 12 residues. The CDR3: CASTDGYYGYTF. In nucleotides, the CDR3 is TGTGCCAGCACAGACGGCTACTATGGCTACACCTTC. Variable domain in full (rest from reference TRBV3-1 and TRBJ1-2): DTAVSQTPKYLVTQMGNDKSIKCEQNLGHDTMYWYKQDSKKFLKIMFSYNNKELIINETVPNRFSPKSPDKAHLNLHINSLELGDSAVYFCASTDGYYGYTFGSGTRLTVV.

The chain uses TRBV7-8 and TRBJ2-7, with 9 positions matching TRBD1. The CDR3 is 15 residues long. CDR1 SGHVS and CDR2 FQNEAQ come from the germline V gene. V trimming: 5 bases; J trimming: 5 bases; junction bases outside the gene matches: 10. CDR3 residues: CASSRESGTGNEQYF. The CDR3 DNA sequence: TGTGCCAGCAGCCGTGAATCTGGGACAGGGAACGAGCAGTACTTC.

This clonotype turned up a few times. The chain employs TRBV20-1 and TRBJ2-3; D tentatively reads TRBD1 or TRBD2 (5 bases each). V lost 3 bases to trimming and J lost 2 bases, with 9 bases between them. The germline CDR1 and CDR2 sequences are DFQATT and SNEGSKA (reference sequence). CDR3 size: 13 residues. In DNA form, the CDR3 reads TGCAGTGCTAGGGGACCCCACACAGATACGCAGTATTTT. The encoded protein is CSARGPHTDTQYF.